This entry describes one T cell receptor (beta chain). Its antigen is still unknown. The investigators reverse transcribed all of the isolated RNA, so they sequenced expressed TCRB transcripts. The method was immunoSEQ multiplex PCR; TCRdb's version includes in-frame clones alone and lacks a portion of them. This table holds around 250,000 clones, about 70% found once. This specimen belongs to a study of beta chain features in type 1 diabetes. Study results and limitations: The study left unresolved whether HLA type influences TCRB rearrangement.

The sequence was obtained from a man aged 25-45 years in good health. What was sequenced was naive CD4+ T cells from blood.

The DNA of the CDR3 is TGTGCCAGCAGCCGGACTAGCGGGATATACAATGAGCAGTTCTTC. Amino acids: CASSRTSGIYNEQFF. V usage is TRBV7-9 and J usage is TRBJ2-1; 12 positions match TRBD2. From germline, CDR1 is SEHNR and CDR2 FQNEAQ (reference sequence). The CDR3 has 15 residues. V trimming: 5 bases; J trimming: 4 bases; junction bases outside the gene matches: 3.